This passage covers 21 T cell receptor beta chains from one sample sequenced in a study of blood T cell repertoires in COVID-19. TCRdb's copy holds only in-frame clones and misses some; the assay was immunoSEQ multiplex PCR. The sample includes about 66,000 clones, 91% of them seen just once. The sample taken for sequencing was peripheral blood. These receptors all stem from a human donor in a cohort sampled during active COVID-19.

This clone was seen more than once but under ten times. The chain carries TRBV10-3 and TRBJ1-5; 7 bases are a match to TRBD1. V shed 2 bases and J 5 bases; nucleotides not matched to a gene: 6. The CDR3 totals 15 residues. Germline V lookup: CDR1 ENHRY, CDR2 SYGVKD. CDR3 nucleotide sequence: TGTGCCATCAGTGAGGACAGGGTTACTGATCAGCCCCAGCATTTT. Translation gives CAISEDRVTDQPQHF.

The gene calls are TRBV23-1 and TRBJ2-1, with 7 bases that match TRBD2. TRBV23-1 belongs to the ORF category, with a function that is uncertain. The ends lost 5 bases at V and 4 bases at J; junction bases unmatched: 8. The CDR3 totals 15 residues. CDR3 loop: CASSLGGGPYNEQFF. DNA of the CDR3: TGCGCCAGCAGTTTGGGGGGGGGACCATACAATGAGCAGTTCTTC.

This clone was found once. The V and J genes are TRBV3-1 (or the pseudogene TRBV3-2) and TRBJ2-1, with a possible D match to TRBD2 (6 bases). This CDR3 comprises 12 residues. V lost 4 bases and J 8 bases, leaving 9 bases between the germline ends. CDR1 LGHDT and CDR2 YNNKEL come from the germline V gene (reference sequence). CDR3 loop: CASSRRLDEQFF. CDR3 in DNA: TGTGCCAGCAGCCGCCGACTAGATGAGCAGTTCTTC.

This chain links TRBV28 with TRBJ2-1, with D tentatively TRBD1 (5 bases). This CDR3 spans 15 amino acids. Germline loops: CDR1 MDHEN, CDR2 SYDVKM. Trimming shortened V by 4 bases and J by 4 bases, and 14 bases separated the two germline ends. The CDR3 DNA sequence: TGTGCCAGCAGTTCCCCAGGGAAGGTATACAATGAGCAGTTCTTC. Translating it yields CASSSPGKVYNEQFF.

CDR3 sequence: CASSGQTYNEQFF. CDR3 nucleotide sequence: TGTGCCAGCTCGGGACAGACCTACAATGAGCAGTTCTTC. V and J are TRBV2 and TRBJ2-1, with TRBD1 matching over 7 bases. V shed 8 bases, J shed 2 bases, and the junction held 3 bases outside the gene matches. Per the germline V gene, CDR1 is SNHLY and CDR2 is FYNNEI. The CDR3 sequence is 13 residues long.

The V call is TRBV19, the J call TRBJ2-6; 7 nucleotides agree with TRBD1. V lost 3 bases to trimming and J lost 0 bases; unmatched junction nucleotides: 8. Germline assignment: CDR1 LNHDA and CDR2 SQIVND (reference sequence). This CDR3 spans 18 amino acids. For the CDR3, the DNA is TGTGCCAGTAGTATTCTCCAGGGGGTTCACTCTGGGGCCAACGTCCTGACTTTC. This sequence encodes CASSILQGVHSGANVLTF.

As DNA, the CDR3 is TGTGCCAGCTCACCTTCGAGGACAGCCGAAAAACTGTTTTTT. It translates to CASSPSRTAEKLFF. This chain connects TRBV18 to TRBJ1-4; the D gene is possibly TRBD1 (6 bases). V lost 3 bases and J 8 bases, leaving 13 bases between the germline ends. Per germline, CDR1 KGHSH and CDR2 LQKENI. The CDR3 has 14 residues.

This rearrangement joins TRBV24-1 to TRBJ1-1; possible D gene TRBD1, 6 bases. V dropped 5 bases and J dropped 6 bases, with 12 bases sitting between them. This CDR3 spans 13 amino acids. Germline assignment: CDR1 KGHDR and CDR2 SFDVKD. In DNA form, the CDR3 reads TGTGCCACCAGTGTCGGGGGGGGCGCTGAAGCTTTCTTT. Translation gives CATSVGGGAEAFF.

The rearrangement uses TRBV28 and TRBJ2-3; tentative D call: TRBD2 (7 bases). Germline loops: CDR1 MDHEN, CDR2 SYDVKM. The CDR3 sequence is 18 residues long. V lost 2 bases, J lost 0 bases, and 18 bases lay in between. For the CDR3, the DNA is TGTGCCAGCAGTTTAGAGCCCCCGCGGGGGCGGAGCACAGATACGCAGTATTTT. Amino acids: CASSLEPPRGRSTDTQYF.

The chain joins TRBV3-1 (or the pseudogene TRBV3-2) to TRBJ1-1; tentatively, D is TRBD1 (6 bases). Per the germline V gene, CDR1 is LGHDT and CDR2 is YNNKEL (reference sequence). CDR3 size: 14 residues. V lost 1 base to trimming and J lost 3 bases, with 9 bases between them. DNA for the CDR3: TGTGCCAGCAGCCAAGCTACAGGGCACACTGAAGCTTTCTTT. This sequence encodes CASSQATGHTEAFF.

This clone was observed a few times. This sequence joins TRBV6-2 or TRBV6-3 and TRBJ2-7, with a weak D call TRBD2 (5 bases). CDR1 and CDR2 from the germline V gene are MNHEY and SVGEGT. This CDR3 is 12 amino acids long. Trimming stripped 5 bases from V and 7 bases from J, with 12 bases between. The CDR3 DNA sequence: TGTGCCAGCAGTCCCCCGGACTGGGAGCAGTACTTC. Protein product: CASSPPDWEQYF.

Only a few counts were recorded for this clone. CDR3: CASSEFGGAPTQETQYF. The CDR3 DNA reads as TGTGCCAGCAGTGAATTCGGGGGGGCTCCAACTCAAGAGACCCAGTACTTC. The chain carries TRBV25-1 and TRBJ2-5, with 8 positions matching TRBD2. V dropped 1 base and J dropped 2; count of bases not matched to a gene: 9. Germline values: CDR1 MGHDK, CDR2 SYGVNS. The CDR3 sequence is 17 residues long.

V is TRBV5-8 and J is TRBJ1-6; D perhaps matches TRBD1 (6 bases). Germline V gene data show CDR1 as SGHTS and CDR2 as YDEGEE. V dropped 4 bases and J dropped 9 bases, with 20 bases sitting between them. CDR3 length: 16 amino acids. The CDR3 bases are TGTGCCAGCAGCCGCCTCCGGGGGGCGCAGAGTTCACCCCTCCACTTT. Amino acid sequence: CASSRLRGAQSSPLHF.

V is TRBV5-1 and J is TRBJ1-5, with a weak D call TRBD1 (6 bases). CDR1 is SGHRS, CDR2 YFSETQ, per germline. The CDR3 extends over 15 amino acids. V gave up 4 bases and J gave up 3 bases, with 14 bases separating them. The CDR3 sequence: CASSEGTTDNQPQHF. DNA of the CDR3: TGCGCCAGCAGCGAGGGGACAACTGACAATCAGCCCCAGCATTTT.

The rearrangement joins TRBV7-9 to TRBJ2-5, with D maybe TRBD2 (6 bases). Germline V gives CDR1 SEHNR, CDR2 FQNEAQ (reference sequence). The CDR3 has 13 amino acids. The ends were cut back, 4 bases at V and 7 bases at J, with 13 bases in the middle. The CDR3 coding sequence is TGTGCCAGCAGCTCGGACTGGCGGGGGACCCAGTACTTC. Translating it yields CASSSDWRGTQYF.

The V and J genes are TRBV28 and TRBJ2-2, with D possibly matching TRBD1 (6 bases). Trimming cost V 8 bases and J 4 bases, with 14 bases left between them. Germline V lookup: CDR1 MDHEN, CDR2 SYDVKM. CDR3 length: 14 amino acids. DNA for the CDR3: TGTGCCAGCCTTACCCAGGGGTTCACCGGGGAGCTGTTTTTT. Its translation is CASLTQGFTGELFF.

This chain uses TRBV25-1 with TRBJ2-1, with 13 bases fitting TRBD2. There are 15 residues in the CDR3. CDR1 MGHDK and CDR2 SYGVNS come from the germline V gene. Trimming cost V 7 bases and J 9 bases; bases outside gene matches: 9. The CDR3: CASTALAGGHSEQFF. The CDR3 DNA sequence: TGTGCCAGCACCGCACTAGCGGGGGGGCATAGTGAGCAGTTCTTC.

This chain connects TRBV19 to TRBJ2-3; possible D gene TRBD2, 6 bases. Trimming removed 5 bases from V and 2 bases from J, with 17 bases in between. Germline assignment: CDR1 LNHDA and CDR2 SQIVND (reference sequence). CDR3 length: 16 amino acids. CDR3 in amino acids: CASSGRDWQITDTQYF. CDR3 sequence (DNA): TGTGCCAGTAGTGGGCGGGACTGGCAGATCACAGATACGCAGTATTTT.

J is TRBJ2-5 and V is TRBV6-5; D is possibly TRBD2 (7 bases). CDR1 is MNHEY and CDR2 is SVGAGI in the germline V gene. There are 16 residues in the CDR3. V was trimmed by 0 bases and J by 5 bases, leaving 16 bases between them. In DNA form, the CDR3 reads TGTGCCAGCAGTTACTCGGGGGCGGGAGTCGGGGAGACCCAGTACTTC. Translation: CASSYSGAGVGETQYF.

The chain uses TRBV5-1 and TRBJ2-3, with TRBD2 matching 8 bases. Germline trimming cut 0 bases from V and 4 bases from J; bases unmatched to any gene: 7. There are 16 residues in the CDR3. The germline V gene encodes CDR1 SGHRS and CDR2 YFSETQ. The DNA for the CDR3 is TGCGCCAGCAGCTTGGGACTAGCGATAATTTCAGATACGCAGTATTTT. Amino acid sequence: CASSLGLAIISDTQYF.

The table lists this clone with a count of one. In DNA, the CDR3 is TGTGCCAGTAGTATAGATTCCCAGGTGAATGAGCAGTTCTTC. This gives the protein CASSIDSQVNEQFF. The chain links TRBV19 to TRBJ2-1; D remains unclear. V was clipped by 0 bases and J by 7 bases, with 10 bases between them. CDR3 length equals 14 residues. Germline CDR1 LNHDA, CDR2 SQIVND (reference sequence).